This T cell receptor beta chain was profiled in a study of CD8 T cells in ankylosing spondylitis. One entry per CDR3 protein results from TCRdb running MiXCR on the 5' RACE reads. The table includes about 750,000 distinct CDR3 sequences, 15% to 20% detected once. Study outcomes and limitations: Disease-linked clones were reportedly significantly enriched in matched ankylosing spondylitis synovial fluid. Ankylosing spondylitis blood appeared to be characterized by a TCR beta motif of under ten highly homologous variants. Previously reported in reactive arthritis synovial fluid and blood were some of the motif variants.

V dropped 6 bases and J dropped 2 bases, with 14 bases sitting between them. CDR3 size: 16 residues. The germline V gene encodes CDR1 MNHEY and CDR2 SMNVEV (reference sequence). This clonotype was counted ten times or more. The antigen remains unidentified. The TCR was taken from a male donor with ankylosing spondylitis. The chain combines TRBV27 with TRBJ2-6, with D perhaps matching TRBD1 or TRBD2 (5 bases each). Sequencing was performed on blood, either unsorted or a sorted T cell fraction (not recorded which). The CDR3, as DNA: TGTGCCAGCAGCCGGGGAGTAGGGGCTGGGGCCAACGTCCTGACTTTC. Translation: CASSRGVGAGANVLTF. The entire variable domain, with the rest obtained from reference TRBV27 and TRBJ2-6, is as follows: EAQVTQNPRYLITVTGKKLTVTCSQNMNHEYMSWYRQDPGLGLRQIYYSMNVEVTDKGDVPEGYKVSRKEKRNFPLILESPSPNQTSLYFCASSRGVGAGANVLTFGAGSRLTVL.